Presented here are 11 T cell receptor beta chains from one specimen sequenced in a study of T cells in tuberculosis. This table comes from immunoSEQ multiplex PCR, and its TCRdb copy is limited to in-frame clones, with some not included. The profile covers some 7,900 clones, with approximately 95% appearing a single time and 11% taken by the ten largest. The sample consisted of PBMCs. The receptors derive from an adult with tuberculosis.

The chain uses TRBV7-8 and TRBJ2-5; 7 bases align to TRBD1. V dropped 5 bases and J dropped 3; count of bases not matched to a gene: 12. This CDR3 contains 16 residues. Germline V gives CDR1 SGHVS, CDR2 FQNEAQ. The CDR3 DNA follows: TGTGCCAGCAGCCACCGACAGGGACATTCTGAAGAGACCCAGTACTTC. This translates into CASSHRQGHSEETQYF.

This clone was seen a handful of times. The CDR3 protein is CASSLAARDYGYTF. Here the CDR3 DNA reads TGTGCCAGCAGCTTAGCTGCCAGGGACTATGGCTACACCTTC. The chain has TRBV7-9 and TRBJ1-2, with a tentative D call TRBD1 (5 bases). Germline CDR1 and CDR2: SEHNR and FQNEAQ (reference sequence). The V end lost 0 bases, the J end lost 3 bases, and 8 bases lay between the germline ends. This CDR3 spans 14 amino acids.

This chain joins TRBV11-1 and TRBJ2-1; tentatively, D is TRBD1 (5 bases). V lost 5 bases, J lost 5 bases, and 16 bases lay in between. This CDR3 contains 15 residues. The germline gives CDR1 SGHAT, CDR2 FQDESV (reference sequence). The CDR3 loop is CASSEPRGPHNEQFF. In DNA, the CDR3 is TGTGCCAGCAGCGAGCCTAGGGGTCCTCACAATGAGCAGTTCTTC.

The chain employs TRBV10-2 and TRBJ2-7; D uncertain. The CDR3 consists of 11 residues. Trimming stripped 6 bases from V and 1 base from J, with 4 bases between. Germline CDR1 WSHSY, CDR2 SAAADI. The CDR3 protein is CASSVSYEQYF. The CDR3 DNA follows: TGCGCCAGCAGCGTGTCCTACGAGCAGTACTTC.

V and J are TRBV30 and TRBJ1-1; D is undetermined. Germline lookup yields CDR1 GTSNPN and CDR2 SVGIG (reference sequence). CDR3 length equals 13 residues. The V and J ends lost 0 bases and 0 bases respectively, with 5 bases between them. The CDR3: CAWSVRVNTEAFF. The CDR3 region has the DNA TGTGCCTGGAGTGTACGGGTGAACACTGAAGCTTTCTTT.

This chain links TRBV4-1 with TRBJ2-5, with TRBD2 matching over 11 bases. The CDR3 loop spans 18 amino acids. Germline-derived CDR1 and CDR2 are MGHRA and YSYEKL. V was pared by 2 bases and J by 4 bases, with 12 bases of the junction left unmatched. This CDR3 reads CASSQSVGSGGAGETQYF. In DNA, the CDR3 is TGCGCCAGCAGCCAATCGGTCGGTAGCGGGGGGGCGGGAGAGACCCAGTACTTC.

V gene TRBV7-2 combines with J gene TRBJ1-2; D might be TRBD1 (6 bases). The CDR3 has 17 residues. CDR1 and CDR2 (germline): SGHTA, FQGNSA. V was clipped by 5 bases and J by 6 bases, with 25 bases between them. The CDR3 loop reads CASSRTNLGAWVDGYTF. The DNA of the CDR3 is TGTGCCAGCAGCCGTACTAATTTGGGGGCTTGGGTAGATGGCTACACCTTC.

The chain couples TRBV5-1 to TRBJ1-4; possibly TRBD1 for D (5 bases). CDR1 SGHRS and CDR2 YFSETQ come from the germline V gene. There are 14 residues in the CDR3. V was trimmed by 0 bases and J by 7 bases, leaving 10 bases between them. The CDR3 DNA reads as TGCGCCAGCAGCTTGGGACAGCAAGCTGAAAAACTGTTTTTT. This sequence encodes CASSLGQQAEKLFF.

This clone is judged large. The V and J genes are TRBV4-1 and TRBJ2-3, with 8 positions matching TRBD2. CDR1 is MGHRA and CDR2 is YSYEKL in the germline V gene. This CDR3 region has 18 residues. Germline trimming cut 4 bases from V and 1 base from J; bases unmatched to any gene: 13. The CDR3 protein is CASSPAVASGGRTDTQYF. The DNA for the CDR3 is TGCGCCAGCAGCCCAGCGGTCGCCAGCGGGGGTCGCACAGATACGCAGTATTTT.

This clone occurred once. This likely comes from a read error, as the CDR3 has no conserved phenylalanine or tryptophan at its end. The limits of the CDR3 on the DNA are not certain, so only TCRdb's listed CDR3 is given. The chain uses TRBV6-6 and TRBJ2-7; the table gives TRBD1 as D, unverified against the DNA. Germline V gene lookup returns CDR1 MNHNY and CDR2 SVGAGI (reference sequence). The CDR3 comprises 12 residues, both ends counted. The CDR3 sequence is CASSSSPGTGEA.

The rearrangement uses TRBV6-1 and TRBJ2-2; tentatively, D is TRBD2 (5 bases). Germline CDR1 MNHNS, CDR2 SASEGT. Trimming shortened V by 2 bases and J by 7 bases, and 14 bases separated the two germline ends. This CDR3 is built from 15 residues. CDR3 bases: TGTGCCAGCAGTGAATTCTGGGCTGAGGGCGGGGAGCTGTTTTTT. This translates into CASSEFWAEGGELFF.